The text below deals with one T cell receptor beta chain. What it recognizes is unknown. Germline assignment: CDR1 SGHRS and CDR2 YFSETQ. The V end lost 3 bases, the J end lost 3 bases, and 6 bases lay between the germline ends. The CDR3 length is 12 residues. The data are from a study of cytomegalovirus exposure and HLA in healthy donors. Findings and limits, study-wide: A later analysis found that most CMV-associated TCR beta chains appeared HLA-restricted. TRBV6-2, TRBV6-3 and some other V segments were excluded as indistinguishable. It is likely that the observed cluster of highly shared sequence variants was a sequencing artifact. The study recorded 150 to 200 TCR beta chains that were cytomegalovirus-associated.

Amplification used 60 Vbeta primers and 13 Jbeta primers. Sequencing used immunoSEQ multiplex PCR; TCRdb keeps in-frame clones, though not all of them. The sample yields roughly 100,000 clones, 9.5% to 13% seen once. This clonotype was sampled from a man in his forties in good health and CMV-seropositive. This chain uses TRBV5-1 with TRBJ1-1, with D possibly matching TRBD1 (6 bases). Sequencing was carried out using PBMCs. The CDR3 loop is CASSSGDTEAFF. CDR3 in DNA: TGCGCCAGCAGCTCAGGGGACACTGAAGCTTTCTTT.